This T cell receptor (beta chain) emerged from a study of cytomegalovirus exposure and HLA in healthy donors. Study conclusions and caveats: Among TCR beta chains of equal frequency, HLA-associated ones were more clonally expanded in a later analysis.

The length of the CDR3 is 18 residues. Germline V gene lookup returns CDR1 MNHEY and CDR2 SMNVEV (reference sequence). V lost 2 bases and J lost 0; bases outside the gene matches: 3. The study ran its PCR with 60 Vbeta and 13 Jbeta primers. TCRdb keeps only in-frame clones here, not all; method: immunoSEQ multiplex PCR. The sample contains 190,000 or so clones, roughly 87% of which appear only once. Concerning this clone itself: The target antigen is unknown.

This TCR derives from a man aged 45 to 65 in good health and CMV-seronegative. The sequenced sample consisted of PBMCs. The chain joins TRBV27 to TRBJ2-1; 14 positions agree with TRBD2. CDR3 sequence reads: CASSLQTSGGASYNEQFF. DNA of the CDR3: TGTGCCAGCAGTTTACAGACTAGCGGGGGGGCCTCCTACAATGAGCAGTTCTTC.